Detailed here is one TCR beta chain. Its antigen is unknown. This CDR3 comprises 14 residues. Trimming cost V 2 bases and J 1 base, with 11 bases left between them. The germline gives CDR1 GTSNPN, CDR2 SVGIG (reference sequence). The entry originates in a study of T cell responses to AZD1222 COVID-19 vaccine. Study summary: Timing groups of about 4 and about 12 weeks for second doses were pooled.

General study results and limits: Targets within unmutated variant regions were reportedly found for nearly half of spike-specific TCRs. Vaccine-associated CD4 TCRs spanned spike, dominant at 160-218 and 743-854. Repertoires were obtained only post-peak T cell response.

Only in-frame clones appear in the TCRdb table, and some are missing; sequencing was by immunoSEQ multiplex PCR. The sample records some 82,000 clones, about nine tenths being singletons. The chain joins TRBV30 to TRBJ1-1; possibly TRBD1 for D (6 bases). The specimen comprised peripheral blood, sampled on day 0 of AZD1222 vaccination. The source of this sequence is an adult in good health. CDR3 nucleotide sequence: TGTGCCTGGAGTTCGGGACACCCGAACACTGAAGCTTTCTTT. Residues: CAWSSGHPNTEAFF.